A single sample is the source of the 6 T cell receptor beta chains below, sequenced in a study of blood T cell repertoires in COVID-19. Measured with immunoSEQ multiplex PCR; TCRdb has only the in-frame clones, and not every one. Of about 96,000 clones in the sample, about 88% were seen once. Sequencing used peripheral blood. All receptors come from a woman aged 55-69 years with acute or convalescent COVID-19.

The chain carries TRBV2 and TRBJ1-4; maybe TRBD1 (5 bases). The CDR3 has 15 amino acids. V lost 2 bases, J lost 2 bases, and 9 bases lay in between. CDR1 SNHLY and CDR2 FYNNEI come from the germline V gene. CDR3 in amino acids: CASSEIGATNEKLFF. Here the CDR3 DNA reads TGTGCCAGCAGTGAAATAGGGGCGACTAATGAAAAACTGTTTTTT.

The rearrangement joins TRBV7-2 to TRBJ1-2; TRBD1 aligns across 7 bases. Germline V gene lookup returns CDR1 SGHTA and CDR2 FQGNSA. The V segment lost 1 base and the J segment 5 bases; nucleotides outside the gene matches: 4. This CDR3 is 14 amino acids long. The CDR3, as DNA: TGTGCCAGCAGCTTAGAACGACAGGGTTATGGCTACACCTTC. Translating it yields CASSLERQGYGYTF.

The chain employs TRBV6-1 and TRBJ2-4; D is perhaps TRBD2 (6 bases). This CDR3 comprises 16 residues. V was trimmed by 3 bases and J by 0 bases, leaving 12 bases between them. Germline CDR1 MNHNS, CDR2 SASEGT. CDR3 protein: CASSDVGRGAKNIQYF. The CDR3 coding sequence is TGTGCCAGCAGTGATGTAGGGCGGGGAGCCAAAAACATTCAGTACTTC.

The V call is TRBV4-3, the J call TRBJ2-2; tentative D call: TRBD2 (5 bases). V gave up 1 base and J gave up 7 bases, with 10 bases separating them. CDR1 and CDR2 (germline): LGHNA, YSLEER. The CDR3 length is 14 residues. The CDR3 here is CASSQGRVLGELFF. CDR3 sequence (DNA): TGCGCCAGCAGCCAAGGGCGGGTTCTCGGGGAGCTGTTTTTT.

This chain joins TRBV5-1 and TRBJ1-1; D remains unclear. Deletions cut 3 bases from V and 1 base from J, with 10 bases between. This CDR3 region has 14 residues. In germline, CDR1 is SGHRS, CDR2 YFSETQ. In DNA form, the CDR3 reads TGCGCCAGCAGCTGGGAGAGTTCGAACACTGAAGCTTTCTTT. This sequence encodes CASSWESSNTEAFF.

Written as DNA, the CDR3 is TGCAGCGTTGCGAACGGCCAAGAGACCCAGTACTTC. Its protein product is CSVANGQETQYF. The chain joins TRBV29-1 to TRBJ2-5, with D unclear. This CDR3 spans 12 amino acids. CDR1 SQVTM and CDR2 ANQGSEA come from the germline V gene. The V and J ends lost 4 bases and 1 base respectively, with 7 bases between them.